Described below is a single TCR beta chain sequence and its context. Its antigen remains unidentified. The data were taken from a study of vaccination and CD4 T cells after COVID-19. Overall study context: The cells in question were stimulated using overlapping spike peptides derived from SARS-CoV-2, HCoV-NL63, HCoV-OC43 and HCoV-229E. Broader study findings: Although the median of SARS-CoV-2-reactive clonotypes rose from around 19 to 38, the change was not significant.

This sample's treatment: approximately nine-day PBMC culture with coronavirus spike peptide pools or control peptides (ViraFEST assay). ViraFEST grew antigen-specific T cells using peptide pools, then sequenced TCRs. The CDR3 covers 18 residues. The ends lost 7 bases at V and 0 bases at J; junction bases unmatched: 15. CDR1 is MNHNS, CDR2 SASEGT, per germline. Researchers used the Oncomine TCR Beta short-read assay to sequence DNA from cultured CD4+ T cells. Via MiXCR, TCRdb re-called the PCR reads, giving one row per CDR3 protein. The table records almost 8,500 distinct CDR3 sequences, 60% to 75% of them present only once.

The chain couples TRBV6-1 to TRBJ1-2; 9 bases map to TRBD1. Material: CD4+ T cells from blood, cultured in vitro. The source is a human donor who had recovered from COVID-19. Written as DNA, the CDR3 is TGTGCCAGCACCCCCCCCCCAGGACAGGGGCCAGCTAACTATGGCTACACCTTC. Its translation: CASTPPPGQGPANYGYTF.